This record looks at one TCR beta chain sequence and its context. The target antigen is unknown. Primers included in the PCR were 60 Vbeta and 13 Jbeta primers. Repertoires were generated with immunoSEQ multiplex PCR, while TCRdb's copy carries only in-frame clones and drops some. Of 150,000 to 200,000 clones in the sample, 65% to 90% were seen once. This sample was taken from a study of cytomegalovirus exposure and HLA in healthy donors. Study-wide results and caveats: As a later analysis showed, a missense DCLRE1C variant was linked to trimming of TCR beta V- and J-genes. Across donors, most TCRs were seen rarely, yet some public ones were widespread.

The CDR3 sequence is 16 residues long. Germline V gene sequence: CDR1 MNHEY, CDR2 SMNVEV (reference sequence). Trimming took 8 bases from V and 5 from J; bases not matched to a gene: 11. The receptor's source is a man between 45 and 60 years old in good health and CMV-seropositive. This rearrangement joins TRBV27 to TRBJ2-6; 8 positions agree with TRBD2. Sequencing input: PBMCs. The CDR3 nucleotides are TGTGCCAGCGGCCTTCGGGGGGGCTCGAGGGCCAACGTCCTGACTTTC. Amino acids: CASGLRGGSRANVLTF.